This TCR beta chain was sequenced for a study of cytomegalovirus exposure and HLA in healthy donors. With 9 bases clipped from V and 3 bases from J, the junction kept 11 bases outside the gene matches. The CDR3 runs to 15 residues. Germline lookup yields CDR1 MNHNS and CDR2 SASEGT. Amplification used 60 Vbeta primers and 13 Jbeta primers. Repertoires were generated with immunoSEQ multiplex PCR, while TCRdb's copy carries only in-frame clones and drops some. The sample records 90,000 to 150,000 clones, about 8% being singletons. The sequence was collected from a woman aged 40-49 years in good health and CMV-seropositive. The rearrangement joins TRBV6-1 to TRBJ2-7, with 10 nucleotides matching TRBD1. Material: PBMCs. CDR3 in DNA: TGTGCCAGTGGTGGGGGACAGGGGTATCACTACGAGCAGTACTTC. This gives the protein CASGGGQGYHYEQYF.